This TCR beta chain emerged from a study of OX40 agonist ivuxolimab in advanced cancers. Notes on the research overall: The costimulatory receptor OX40 (CD134) was targeted by ivuxolimab, a fully human IgG2 agonistic monoclonal antibody. Of the roughly 51 patients in dose escalation, 19 had hepatocellular carcinoma, roughly 15 had melanoma, 9 had renal cell carcinoma and 9 had head and neck cancer. The paper reports the monotherapy dose-escalation portion (N of about 56 patients) of the phase I ivuxolimab trial. Prior anti-PD-1, anti-PD-L1 or anti-CTLA-4 therapy was permitted, and checkpoint inhibitors had been received by roughly two fifths of dose-escalation patients. A male proportion of roughly 80% and a mean age of approximately 61 years, ranging from roughly 23 to 85, were recorded for the dose-escalation cohort. The purpose of peripheral TCRbeta sequencing was to test whether ivuxolimab changed TCR sequence diversity and led to clonal T-cell expansion. Partial responses were achieved by three dose-escalation patients, of whom one had hepatocellular carcinoma and two had cutaneous melanoma. Intravenous ivuxolimab was administered to patients every 2 weeks at six dose levels: 0.01, 0.1, 0.3, 1.5, 3 and 10 mg/kg. Points the paper makes about the study in general: Antigen specificity was not determined for the clonally expanded peripheral T cells. In the 0.1-3.0 mg/kg groups, partial responders were among the patients with the lowest normalized peripheral clonal expansion, particularly in CD8+ T cells. Low levels of normalized T-cell clonal expansion were also seen in some patients who did not respond. At doses of 0.1 to 3.0 mg/kg, clonal expansion of both CD4+ and CD8+ blood T cells was observed from baseline to week 6. After ivuxolimab, CD8+ T cells had more expanded clones than CD4+ T cells on average.

Patients with a history of autoimmune disease or receiving systemic immunosuppression were excluded from the trial. Peripheral blood for TCR sequencing was collected from all dose cohorts at baseline, on cycle 4 day 1, and on cycle 7 day 1. Samples were obtained from an open-label, multicenter, first-in-human phase I dose-escalation trial of ivuxolimab. The trial enrolled adults with locally advanced or metastatic head and neck squamous cell, hepatocellular, melanoma or renal cell carcinoma. Before TCR sequencing, CD4+ and CD8+ T cells were separately sorted from peripheral blood. Regarding this clone: Its binding antigen is unknown. The input lacks base qualities; no much larger clone sits a single base away. This sample includes further DNA sequences coding for the same CDR3.

Genomic DNA was isolated from the sorted cells so that the TCRbeta CDR3 region could be sequenced. The immunoSEQ Assay was used for sequencing of TCRbeta CDR3 regions. Sourced from immuneACCESS, this table was stored by TCRdb with only in-frame sequences that have V and J called. A share of the clones is absent; for the studies checked, an unresolved V gene accounts for under half, and the remainder has no known explanation. The sample has about 71,000 clones on record, about 89% of them singletons. The ten largest account for roughly 15% of the sample. The sequences come from CD4+ or CD8+ T cells sorted from blood, collected in a trial of the OX40 agonist ivuxolimab. This receptor was taken from an adult with an advanced solid tumor such as melanoma, head and neck, liver or kidney cancer.

The DNA is TGTGCCAGCAGCCTCCCCGGGGAGGGGGCGTTGAACACTGAAGCTTTCTTT. Its product reads: CASSLPGEGALNTEAFF. The rearranged segments are TRBV7-3 and TRBJ1-1, with 7 bases in between that match TRBD1. Including cysteine and phenylalanine, the CDR3 has 17 amino acids. Here the CDR3 DNA is all that survives: 51 bases in frame from base 1. The junction shows trimming of 5 bases on V and 0 bases on J, and the gene matches do not reach 12 bases of it. Looking up the germline V gene yields CDR1 SGHTA and CDR2 FQGTGA.